Sequencing of this TCR beta chain was carried out in a study of T cell repertoires in cytomegalovirus infection. Study as a whole: Recently identified HLA-C-restricted and well-studied HLA-B-restricted CMV epitopes were used. Public TCR beta signatures provided an indication of both CMV infection and a matching HLA type.

CDR3 length: 14 amino acids. Germline V lookup: CDR1 LNHNV, CDR2 YYDKDF (reference sequence). The germline V and J ends were trimmed by 8 bases and 7 bases, with 18 bases remaining between them. TCRdb independently ran MiXCR on the reads; one entry per CDR3 protein. The sample carries roughly 500,000 distinct CDR3 sequences, roughly a third recorded once. General study results and limits: Clonotypes of TCR beta that were HLA-C-restricted and CMV-specific dominated the ex vivo response. Cumulated frequencies of public TCR beta families served to identify carriers of CMV plus the relevant HLA.

Remarks on this clonotype: What it recognizes is unknown.

V usage is TRBV15 and J usage is TRBJ2-1; possible D gene TRBD1, 6 bases. The TCR originated in a human donor in good health (CMV status not recorded). Some clones in this sample may be carry-over from other donors' samples. This sample comprised cultured PBMCs, obtained from culture after CMV antigen stimulation. The CDR3 is CATGQEGVTNEQFF. CDR3 nucleotides: TGTGCCACCGGGCAAGAGGGGGTTACGAATGAGCAGTTCTTC.